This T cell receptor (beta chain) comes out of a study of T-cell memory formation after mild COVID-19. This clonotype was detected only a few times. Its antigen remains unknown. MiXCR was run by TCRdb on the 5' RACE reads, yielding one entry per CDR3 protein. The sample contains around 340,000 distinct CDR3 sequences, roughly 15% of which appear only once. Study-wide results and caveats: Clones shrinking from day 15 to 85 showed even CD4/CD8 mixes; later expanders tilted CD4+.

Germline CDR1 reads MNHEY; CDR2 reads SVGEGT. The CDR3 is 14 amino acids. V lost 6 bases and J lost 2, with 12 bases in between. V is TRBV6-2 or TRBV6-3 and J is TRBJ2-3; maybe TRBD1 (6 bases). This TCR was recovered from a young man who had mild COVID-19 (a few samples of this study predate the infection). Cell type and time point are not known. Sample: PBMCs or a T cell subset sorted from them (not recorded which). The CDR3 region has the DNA TGTGCCAGCAGCCGCAGGGGATACACAGATACGCAGTATTTT. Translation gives CASSRRGYTDTQYF.